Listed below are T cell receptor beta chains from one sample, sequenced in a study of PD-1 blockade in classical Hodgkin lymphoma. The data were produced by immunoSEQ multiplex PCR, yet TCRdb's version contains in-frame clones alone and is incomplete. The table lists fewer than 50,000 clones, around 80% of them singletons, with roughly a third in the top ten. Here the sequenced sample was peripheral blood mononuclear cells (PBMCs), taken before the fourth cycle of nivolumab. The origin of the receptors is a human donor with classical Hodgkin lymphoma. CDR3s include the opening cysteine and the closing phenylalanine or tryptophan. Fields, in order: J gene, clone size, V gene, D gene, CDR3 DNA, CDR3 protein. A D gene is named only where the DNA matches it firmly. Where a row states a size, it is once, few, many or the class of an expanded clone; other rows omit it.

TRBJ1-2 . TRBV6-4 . TGTGCCAGCAGTGACGCGCAGGGCTCCGCTGGCTACACCTTC CASSDAQGSAGYTF
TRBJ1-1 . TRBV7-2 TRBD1 TGTGCCAGCAGCTCACAGGGGGACACTGAAGCTTTCTTT CASSSQGDTEAFF
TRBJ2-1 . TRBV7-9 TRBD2 TGTGCCAGCAGAAAAGGGACTAGCGGGGACTTCTACAATGAGCAGTTCTTC CASRKGTSGDFYNEQFF
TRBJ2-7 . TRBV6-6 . TGTGCCAGCAGTTACCGGGGGGCCGGGAACGAGCAGTACTTC CASSYRGAGNEQYF
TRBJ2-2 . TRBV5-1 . TGCGCCAGCAGCCCGGGACACGCGAACACCGGGGAGCTGTTTTTT CASSPGHANTGELFF
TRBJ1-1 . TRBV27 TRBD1 TGTGCCAGCAGTTTATCCAGGGGGAGGCCTATGAACACTGAAGCTTTCTTT CASSLSRGRPMNTEAFF
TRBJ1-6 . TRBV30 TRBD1 TGTGCCTGGGGGACAGGTATCAAATCACCCCTCCACTTT CAWGTGIKSPLHF
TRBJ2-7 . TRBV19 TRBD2 TGTGCCAGTAGTGGGAGCGGGGGGACCTACGAGCAGTACTTC CASSGSGGTYEQYF
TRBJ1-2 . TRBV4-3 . TGCGCCAGCAGCCAAGAACAGTTTTCAGGCTATGGCTACACCTTC CASSQEQFSGYGYTF
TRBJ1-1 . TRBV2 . TGTGCCAGCAGTGAATGGCGGGGAATGAACACTGAAGCTTTCTTT CASSEWRGMNTEAFF
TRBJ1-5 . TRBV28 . TGTGCCAGCAGTTTATCCCAGGAGGGGAGCAATCAGCCCCAGCATTTT CASSLSQEGSNQPQHF
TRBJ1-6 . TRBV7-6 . TGTGCCAGCAGCCCCCGGGATGAAGGGAATTCACCCCTCCACTTT CASSPRDEGNSPLHF
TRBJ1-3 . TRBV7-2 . TGTGCCAGCAGCTTAGAGAGGGCTGGAAACACCATATATTTT CASSLERAGNTIYF
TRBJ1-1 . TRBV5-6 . TGTGCCAGCAGCCGAGAGGAGGGCACTGAAGCTTTCTTT CASSREEGTEAFF
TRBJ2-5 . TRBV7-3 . TGTGCCAGCAGCTCAAAGCCTCTCCAAGAGACCCAGTACTTC CASSSKPLQETQYF
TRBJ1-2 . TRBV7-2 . TGTGCCAGCAGCTTGGGAACGGCGGAAGCCTCCTATGGCTACACCTTC CASSLGTAEASYGYTF
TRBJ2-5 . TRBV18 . TGTGCCAGCTCACCGCCCAAGGGGGGGAGCGAGACCCAGTACTTC CASSPPKGGSETQYF
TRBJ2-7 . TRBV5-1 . TGCGCCAGCAGCCGGGACGGATACGAGCAGTACTTC CASSRDGYEQYF
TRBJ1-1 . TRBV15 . TGTGCCACCAGCAGGAGCCAATCGGGCTTGAACACTGAAGCTTTCTTT CATSRSQSGLNTEAFF
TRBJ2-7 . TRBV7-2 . TGTGCCAGCAGCTTAGAGGACAGATTCTACGAGCAGTACTTC CASSLEDRFYEQYF
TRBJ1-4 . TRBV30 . TGTGCCTGGAGTAAGACAGCTTCCCATGAAAAACTGTTTTTT CAWSKTASHEKLFF
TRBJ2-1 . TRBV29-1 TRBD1 TGCAGCGTTGGACAGGGGAATGGAAATGAGCAGTTCTTC CSVGQGNGNEQFF
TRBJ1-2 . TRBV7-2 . TGTGCCAGCAGCTTAAACACCAATCGAGATGGCTACACCTTC CASSLNTNRDGYTF
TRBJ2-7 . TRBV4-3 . TGCGCCAGCAGCCAAGATCGCCGGGGAGGTACGATGGAGCAGTACTTC CASSQDRRGGTMEQYF
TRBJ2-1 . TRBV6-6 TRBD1 TGTGCCAGCAGTTACTCGACCAGGGGGCACAATGAGCAGTTCTTC CASSYSTRGHNEQFF
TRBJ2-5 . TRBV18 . TGTGCCAGCTCTCGCGGGACCCAAGAGACCCAGTACTTC CASSRGTQETQYF
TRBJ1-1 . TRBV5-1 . TGCGCCAGCAGCCGTCACTCCGAAGCTTTCTTT CASSRHSEAFF
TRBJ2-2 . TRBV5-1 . TGCGCCAGCCACGTCCAGGGTGGACCCGGGGAGCTGTTTTTT CASHVQGGPGELFF
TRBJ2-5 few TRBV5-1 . TGCGCCAGCAGCTTGGTTGAGTACGGGGAGCAGTACTTC CASSLVEYGEQYF
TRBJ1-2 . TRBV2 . TGTGCCAGCAGTGAAAGGGGGGCATATAACTATGGCTACACCTTC CASSERGAYNYGYTF
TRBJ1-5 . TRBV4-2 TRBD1 TGTGCCAGCAGCCAAGATCTAGGGACAGGGGTGCAGCCCCAGCATTTT CASSQDLGTGVQPQHF
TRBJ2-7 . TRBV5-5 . TGTGCCAGCAGCTTGGGCGCCAGAACCTACGAGCAGTACTTC CASSLGARTYEQYF
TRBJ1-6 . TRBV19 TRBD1 TGTGCCAGTAGTATAGGGCAGGGGGCAAATTCACCCCTCCACTTT CASSIGQGANSPLHF
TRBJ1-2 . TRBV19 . TGTGCCAGTAGTATAGCGGGGTCTGGCTACACCTTC CASSIAGSGYTF
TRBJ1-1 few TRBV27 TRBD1 TGTGCCAGCAGTTTCGCAGGGGGGAACACTGAAGCTTTCTTT CASSFAGGNTEAFF
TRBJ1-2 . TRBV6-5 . TGTGCCAGCAGTCCTGTGGGGGCTGGCTACACCTTC CASSPVGAGYTF
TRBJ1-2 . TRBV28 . TGTGCCAGCACCTCCTCGGCGAGCGGAACTAACTATGGCTACACCTTC CASTSSASGTNYGYTF
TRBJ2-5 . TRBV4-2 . TGTGCCAGCAGCCGCGGGACAGACCAAGAGACCCAGTACTTC CASSRGTDQETQYF
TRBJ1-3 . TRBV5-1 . TGCGCCAGCAGCTTGGGTGACAGAATTTCCTCTGGAAACACCATATATTTT CASSLGDRISSGNTIYF
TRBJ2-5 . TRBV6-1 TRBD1 TGTGCCAGCACCAACAGGGGCTCCCAAGAGACCCAGTACTTC CASTNRGSQETQYF
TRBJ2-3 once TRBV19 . TGTGCCAGTAGTATCCAACAGGGCACGGAGACCACAGATACGCAGTATTTT CASSIQQGTETTDTQYF
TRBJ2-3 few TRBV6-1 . TGTGCCAGCAGTGAAGCAGGATTTGAGTTGCAGTATTTT CASSEAGFELQYF
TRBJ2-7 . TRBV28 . TGTGCCAGCAGTTCATCAGGGGCGTTCTCCTACGAGCAGTACTTC CASSSSGAFSYEQYF
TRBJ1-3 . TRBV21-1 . TGTGCCAGCAGCAACGGACCGGCTTCTGGAAACACCATATATTTT CASSNGPASGNTIYF
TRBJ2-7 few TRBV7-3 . TGTGCCAGCAGGGGCCGAAATTCCTACGAGCAGTACTTC CASRGRNSYEQYF
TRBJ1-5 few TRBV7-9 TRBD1 TGTGCCAGCAGTTTAGGGGACAGCGCGAATCAGCCCCAGCATTTT CASSLGDSANQPQHF
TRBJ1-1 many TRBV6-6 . TGTGCCAGCAGCCTGACAGCGAACACTGAAGCTTTCTTT CASSLTANTEAFF
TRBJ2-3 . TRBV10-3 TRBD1 TGTGCCATCAGGCCGGGACAGGGCGCAGATACGCAGTATTTT CAIRPGQGADTQYF
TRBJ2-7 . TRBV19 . TGTGCCAGTAGTATCATAAAGGCAGCTTACTACGAGCAGTACTTC CASSIIKAAYYEQYF
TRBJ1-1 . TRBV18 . TGTGCCAGCTCACCTACCCACAACTTACAGGGGAACACTGAAGCTTTCTTT CASSPTHNLQGNTEAFF
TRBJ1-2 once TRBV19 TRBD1 TGTGCCAGTAGTACAGACAGGGGATATGGCTACACCTTC CASSTDRGYGYTF
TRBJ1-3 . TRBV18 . TGTGCCAGCTCACCAGCGGGCATTAGCTCTGGAAACACCATATATTTT CASSPAGISSGNTIYF
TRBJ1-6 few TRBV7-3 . TGTGCCAGCAGCTTAAGCGGGACATTGAATTCACCCCTCCACTTT CASSLSGTLNSPLHF
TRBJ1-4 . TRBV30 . TGTGCCTGGAATTGGGGTGATAATGAAAAACTGTTTTTT CAWNWGDNEKLFF
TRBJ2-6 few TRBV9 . TGTGCCAGCAGCGTTGAGTGGGGTGCCGGGGCCAACGTCCTGACTTTC CASSVEWGAGANVLTF